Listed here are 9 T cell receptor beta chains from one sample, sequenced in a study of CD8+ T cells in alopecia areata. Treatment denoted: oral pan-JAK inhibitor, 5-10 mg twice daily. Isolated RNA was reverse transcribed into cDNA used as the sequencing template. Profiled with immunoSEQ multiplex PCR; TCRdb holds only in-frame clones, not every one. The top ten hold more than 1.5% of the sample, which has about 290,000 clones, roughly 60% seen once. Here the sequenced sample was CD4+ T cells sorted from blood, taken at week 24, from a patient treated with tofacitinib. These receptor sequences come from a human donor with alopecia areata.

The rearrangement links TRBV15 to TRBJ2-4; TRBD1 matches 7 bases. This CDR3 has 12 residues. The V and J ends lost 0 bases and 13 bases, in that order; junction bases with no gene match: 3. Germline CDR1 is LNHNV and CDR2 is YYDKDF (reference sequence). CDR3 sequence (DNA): TGTGCCACCAGCAGAGATGAGGGACAGCAGTACTTC. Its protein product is CATSRDEGQQYF.

The CDR3 DNA is TGCAGCTCTGTGCAGACAGGGGCGACTGAAGCTTTCTTT. It codes for CSSVQTGATEAFF. The V and J genes are TRBV29-1 and TRBJ1-1; 8 positions match TRBD1. Trimming removed 8 bases from V and 5 bases from J; junction bases left unmatched: 10. This CDR3 is built from 13 residues. Germline V gives CDR1 SQVTM, CDR2 ANQGSEA.

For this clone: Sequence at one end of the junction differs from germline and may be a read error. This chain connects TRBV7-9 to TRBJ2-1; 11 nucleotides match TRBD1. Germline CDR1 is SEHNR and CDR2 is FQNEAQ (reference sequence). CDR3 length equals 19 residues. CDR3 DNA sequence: TGTGCCAGCAGCTTAAGGCCCTTATCGGACAGGGGGCTTAACAATGAGCGGTTCTTC. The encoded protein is CASSLRPLSDRGLNNERFF.

CDR3 residues: CASSTRGRGIRSYEQYF. In DNA, the CDR3 is TGTGCCAGCAGCACTAGGGGCAGGGGAATAAGGTCCTACGAGCAGTACTTC. The genes are TRBV7-2 and TRBJ2-7, with D perhaps matching TRBD1 (6 bases). The CDR3 is made up of 17 amino acids. The germline V gene encodes CDR1 SGHTA and CDR2 FQGNSA. Trimming pared 5 bases from V and 1 base from J, leaving 21 bases between.

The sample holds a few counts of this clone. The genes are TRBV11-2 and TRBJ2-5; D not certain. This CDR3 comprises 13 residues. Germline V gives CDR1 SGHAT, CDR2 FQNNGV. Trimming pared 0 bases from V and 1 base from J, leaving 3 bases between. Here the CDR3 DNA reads TGTGCCAGCAGCTTAGATTTCCAAGAGACCCAGTACTTC. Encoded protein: CASSLDFQETQYF.

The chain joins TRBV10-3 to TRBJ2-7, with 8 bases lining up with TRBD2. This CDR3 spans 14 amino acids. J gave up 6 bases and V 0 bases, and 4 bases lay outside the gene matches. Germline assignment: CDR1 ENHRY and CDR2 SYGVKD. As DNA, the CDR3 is TGTGCCATCAGTGAGTCGGGCGGGGGGAGCGAGCAGTACTTC. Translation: CAISESGGGSEQYF.

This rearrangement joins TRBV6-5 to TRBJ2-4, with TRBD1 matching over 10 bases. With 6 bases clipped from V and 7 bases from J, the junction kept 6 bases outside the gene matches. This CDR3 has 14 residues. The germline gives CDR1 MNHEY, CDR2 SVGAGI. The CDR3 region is CASRDRGQGNIQYF. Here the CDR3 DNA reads TGTGCCAGCAGAGACAGGGGGCAGGGGAACATTCAGTACTTC.

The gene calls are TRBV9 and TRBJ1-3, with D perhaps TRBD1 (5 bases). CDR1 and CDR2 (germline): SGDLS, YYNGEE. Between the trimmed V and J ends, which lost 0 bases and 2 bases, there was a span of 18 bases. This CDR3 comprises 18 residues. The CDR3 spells CASSVDPGGTRAGNTIYF. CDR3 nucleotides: TGTGCCAGCAGCGTAGACCCCGGGGGAACAAGGGCTGGAAACACCATATATTTT.

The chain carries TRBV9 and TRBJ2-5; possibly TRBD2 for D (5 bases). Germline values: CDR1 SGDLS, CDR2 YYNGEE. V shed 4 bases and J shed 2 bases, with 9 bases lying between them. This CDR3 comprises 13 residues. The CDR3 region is CASSSDSQETQYF. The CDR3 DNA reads TGTGCCAGCAGCTCGGACTCGCAAGAGACCCAGTACTTC.